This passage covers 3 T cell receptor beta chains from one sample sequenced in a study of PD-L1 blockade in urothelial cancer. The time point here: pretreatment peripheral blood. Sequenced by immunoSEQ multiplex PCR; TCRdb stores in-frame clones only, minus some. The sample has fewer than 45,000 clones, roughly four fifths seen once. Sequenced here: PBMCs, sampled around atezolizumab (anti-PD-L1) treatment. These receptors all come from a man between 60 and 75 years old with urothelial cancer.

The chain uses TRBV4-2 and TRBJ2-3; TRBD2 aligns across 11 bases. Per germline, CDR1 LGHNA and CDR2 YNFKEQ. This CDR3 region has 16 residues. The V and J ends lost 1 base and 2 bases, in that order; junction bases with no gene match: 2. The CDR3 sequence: CASSQVAGGPTDTQYF. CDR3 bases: TGTGCCAGCAGCCAAGTAGCGGGGGGGCCCACAGATACGCAGTATTTT.

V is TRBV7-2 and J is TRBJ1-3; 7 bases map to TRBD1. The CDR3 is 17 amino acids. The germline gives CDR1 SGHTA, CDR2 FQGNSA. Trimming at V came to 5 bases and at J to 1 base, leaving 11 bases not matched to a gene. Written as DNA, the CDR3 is TGTGCCAGCAGCCGGAAGACAGGGCCTATATCTGGAAACACCATATATTTT. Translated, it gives CASSRKTGPISGNTIYF.

CDR3 in amino acids: CASSLDAEGGNTIYF. CDR3 coding DNA: TGCGCCAGCAGCTTGGATGCGGAGGGTGGAAACACCATATATTTT. V usage is TRBV5-1 and J usage is TRBJ1-3; D is undetermined. V lost 0 bases and J 3 bases, leaving 10 bases between the germline ends. The germline CDR1 and CDR2 sequences are SGHRS and YFSETQ. The CDR3 loop spans 15 amino acids.